A single sample gave rise to the 30 T cell receptor beta chains below, sequenced in a study of blood T cell repertoires in COVID-19. Using immunoSEQ multiplex PCR, the repertoire was profiled, and TCRdb retains in-frame clones only, with some absent. Altogether some 150,000 clones are present, around 89% being singletons, with the ten largest covering 1.2%. Sequencing was performed on PBMCs or T cells enriched from blood (not recorded which). Source of these receptors: a woman aged 25-40 years with acute COVID-19.

This chain connects TRBV7-3 to TRBJ2-1; D might be TRBD2 (6 bases). Germline V gene data show CDR1 as SGHTA and CDR2 as FQGTGA. This CDR3 has 13 residues. V was clipped by 1 base and J by 8 bases, with 9 bases between them. The CDR3 is CASSLIWGDEQFF. CDR3 in DNA: TGTGCCAGCAGCTTAATTTGGGGGGATGAGCAGTTCTTC.

The genes are TRBV7-2 and TRBJ1-2, with a possible D match to TRBD1 (6 bases). Germline V gene lookup returns CDR1 SGHTA and CDR2 FQGNSA. Deletions cut 6 bases from V and 8 bases from J, with 22 bases between. The CDR3 is made up of 15 amino acids. This chain's CDR3 is CASRYNSGAGAGYTF. The CDR3 nucleotides are TGTGCCAGCAGATACAATTCAGGGGCAGGGGCCGGCTACACCTTC. Looking up the rest from reference TRBV7-2 and TRBJ1-2 gives the full variable domain: GAGVSQSPSNKVTEKGKDVELRCDPISGHTALYWYRQSLGQGLEFLIYFQGNSAPDKSGLPSDRFSAERTGGSVSTLTIQRTQQEDSAVYLCASRYNSGAGAGYTFGSGTRLTVV.

The V and J genes are TRBV3-1 (or the pseudogene TRBV3-2) and TRBJ2-1; 11 bases are a match to TRBD2. The CDR3 is made up of 13 amino acids. After removal of 2 bases from V and 15 bases from J, the junction contained 6 bases not matched to a gene. CDR1 and CDR2 (germline): LGHDT, YNNKEL (reference sequence). DNA of the CDR3: TGTGCCAGCAGCCAAACTAGCGGGAGTACCCCGTTCTTC. Its translation: CASSQTSGSTPFF.

The chain employs TRBV10-3 and TRBJ1-6, with TRBD1 identical over 8 bases. This CDR3 comprises 15 residues. Germline V CDR1 and CDR2: ENHRY, SYGVKD. The V and J ends lost 2 bases and 8 bases, in that order; junction bases with no gene match: 5. CDR3 protein: CAISEGQGVYSPLHF. In nucleotides, the CDR3 is TGTGCCATCAGTGAGGGACAGGGTGTTTATTCACCCCTCCACTTT.

This chain links TRBV27 with TRBJ1-2; 10 nucleotides match TRBD1. CDR1 and CDR2 from the germline V gene are MNHEY and SMNVEV (reference sequence). The CDR3 totals 16 residues. The trim removed 5 bases at V and 3 bases at J, leaving 9 bases unmatched. The CDR3: CASSPQGQGIYYGYTF. As DNA, the CDR3 is TGTGCCAGCAGTCCGCAGGGACAGGGGATATACTATGGCTACACCTTC.

V gene TRBV28 combines with J gene TRBJ1-6, with D maybe TRBD1 (6 bases). This CDR3 comprises 16 residues. The V gene lost 2 bases and the J gene lost 7 bases, with 15 bases spanning the gap. CDR1 is MDHEN and CDR2 is SYDVKM in the germline V gene. The CDR3 is CASSLRGPGVNSPLHF. The CDR3 DNA is TGTGCCAGCAGTTTAAGAGGGCCAGGGGTCAATTCACCCCTCCACTTT.

The chain recombines TRBV11-2 with TRBJ2-7, with 11 bases that match TRBD2. The V and J ends lost 2 bases and 2 bases, in that order; junction bases with no gene match: 8. The CDR3 covers 17 residues. Germline-derived CDR1 and CDR2 are SGHAT and FQNNGV. This CDR3 reads CASSLTSGSGPPYEQYF. In DNA, the CDR3 is TGTGCCAGCAGCTTAACTAGCGGGAGTGGGCCGCCCTACGAGCAGTACTTC.

The CDR3 here is CASSLGQGAPIFPEQYF. The CDR3 DNA sequence: TGTGCCAGCAGCTTAGGACAGGGGGCTCCAATATTCCCCGAGCAGTACTTC. The V and J genes are TRBV7-4 and TRBJ2-7; the match to TRBD1 covers 10 bases. The V gene end was trimmed by 1 base and the J gene end by 6 bases; junction bases not matched to a gene: 12. Germline V gives CDR1 SGHVT, CDR2 SQSDAQ. CDR3 length: 17 residues.

This clone has just a few counts. This rearrangement joins TRBV5-6 to TRBJ2-7, with TRBD2 identical over 7 bases. V shed 2 bases and J 4 bases; nucleotides not matched to a gene: 6. Germline loops: CDR1 SGHDT, CDR2 YYEEEE. The CDR3 is 14 residues long. CDR3 protein: CASSLVTSEYEQYF. The CDR3 bases are TGTGCCAGCAGCTTAGTTACTAGCGAATACGAGCAGTACTTC. The whole variable domain, remainder taken from reference TRBV5-6 and TRBJ2-7, is DAGVTQSPTHLIKTRGQQVTLRCSPKSGHDTVSWYQQALGQGPQFIFQYYEEEERQRGNFPDRFSGHQFPNYSSELNVNALLLGDSALYLCASSLVTSEYEQYFGPGTRLTVT.

This rearrangement joins TRBV11-2 to TRBJ2-3; D gene uncertain. The CDR3 sequence is 13 residues long. The germline CDR1 and CDR2 sequences are SGHAT and FQNNGV. V lost 1 base and J lost 6, with 8 bases in between. CDR3 loop: CASSLGLLDTQYF. Here the CDR3 DNA reads TGTGCCAGCAGCTTAGGTCTACTGGATACGCAGTATTTT.

The chain recombines TRBV6-2 or TRBV6-3 with TRBJ2-2; TRBD2 agrees at 8 bases. The germline gives CDR1 MNHEY, CDR2 SVGEGT. The trim removed 7 bases at V and 6 bases at J, leaving 7 bases unmatched. The CDR3 length is 14 residues. The CDR3 DNA sequence: TGTGCCAGCAACCCTCAAGCGGGGGCCGGGGAGCTGTTTTTT. Protein: CASNPQAGAGELFF.

The gene calls are TRBV4-1 and TRBJ1-2, with a possible D match to TRBD1 (5 bases). Germline V gene data show CDR1 as MGHRA and CDR2 as YSYEKL. The germline V and J ends were trimmed by 2 bases and 1 base, with 5 bases remaining between them. This CDR3 has 13 residues. CDR3 sequence (DNA): TGCGCCAGCAGCCAACAGGGTAACTATGGCTACACCTTC. This sequence encodes CASSQQGNYGYTF.

This chain connects TRBV6-5 to TRBJ1-3, with D possibly TRBD1 on 5 matching bases. Germline V gene lookup returns CDR1 MNHEY and CDR2 SVGAGI. V lost 7 bases to trimming and J lost 2 bases, with 15 bases between them. This CDR3 is built from 15 residues. As DNA, the CDR3 is TGTGCCAGCACCGAAGGGAGGACAACTGGAAACACCATATATTTT. This sequence encodes CASTEGRTTGNTIYF.

This sequence joins TRBV28 and TRBJ1-2; TRBD1 might be the D (6 bases). Per germline, CDR1 MDHEN and CDR2 SYDVKM. The CDR3 runs to 13 residues. V shed 9 bases and J shed 7 bases, with 18 bases lying between them. The CDR3 DNA is TGTGCCAGTAAAAGAGGGGGAATGAGTGGCTACACCTTC. It encodes CASKRGGMSGYTF.

The rearrangement links TRBV7-8 to TRBJ2-5; 12 bases align to TRBD2. In germline, CDR1 is SGHVS, CDR2 FQNEAQ. CDR3 size: 16 residues. V shed 2 bases and J 5 bases; nucleotides not matched to a gene: 6. The CDR3 protein is CASSLRRLAGVETQYF. As DNA, the CDR3 is TGTGCCAGCAGCTTAAGAAGACTAGCGGGAGTTGAGACCCAGTACTTC.

V and J are TRBV19 and TRBJ2-7, with 9 bases identical to TRBD1. With 6 bases clipped from V and 7 bases from J, the junction kept 7 bases outside the gene matches. The CDR3 consists of 13 residues. Per the germline V gene, CDR1 is LNHDA and CDR2 is SQIVND (reference sequence). In DNA, the CDR3 is TGTGCCAGTAGGGGGACAGGGCCGGGGGAGCAGTACTTC. Its translation is CASRGTGPGEQYF.

The chain carries TRBV19 and TRBJ1-1; perhaps TRBD1 as D (6 bases). Germline V lookup: CDR1 LNHDA, CDR2 SQIVND (reference sequence). The ends were cut back, 3 bases at V and 4 bases at J, with 9 bases in the middle. There are 13 residues in the CDR3. The CDR3 sequence is CASSMNRATEAFF. The CDR3 bases are TGTGCCAGTAGTATGAACAGGGCCACTGAAGCTTTCTTT.

This clone was seen just once. The V call is TRBV7-2, the J call TRBJ1-6, with D possibly matching TRBD1 (5 bases). This CDR3 comprises 15 residues. V shed 5 bases and J shed 6 bases, with 14 bases lying between them. Per the germline V gene, CDR1 is SGHTA and CDR2 is FQGNSA. The CDR3 reads CASSRDQGLNSPLHF. The CDR3 region has the DNA TGTGCCAGCAGCCGTGATCAGGGTCTTAATTCACCCCTCCACTTT.

The gene calls are TRBV10-2 and TRBJ2-5; 7 nucleotides line up with TRBD2. The germline V gene has CDR1 WSHSY and CDR2 SAAADI. The V segment lost 4 bases and the J segment 1 base; nucleotides outside the gene matches: 3. The CDR3 consists of 14 residues. CDR3: CASSVAGVQETQYF. CDR3 in DNA: TGCGCCAGCAGTGTAGCGGGTGTCCAAGAGACCCAGTACTTC.

The chain is built from TRBV29-1 and TRBJ1-4, with a tentative D call TRBD1 (5 bases). Trimming stripped 6 bases from V and 13 bases from J, with 24 bases between. The CDR3 is 14 residues long. The germline gives CDR1 SQVTM, CDR2 ANQGSEA. CDR3 sequence (DNA): TGCAGCGTGGCGGGGACGGCCGGGCCCCAAGGACTGTTTTTT. Amino acids: CSVAGTAGPQGLFF.

J is TRBJ2-5 and V is TRBV7-2; possible D gene TRBD2, 6 bases. The CDR3 loop spans 15 amino acids. V lost 5 bases and J 9 bases, leaving 22 bases between the germline ends. CDR1 and CDR2 (germline): SGHTA, FQGNSA. CDR3 loop: CASSPKHLASGPQYF. CDR3 coding DNA: TGTGCCAGCAGCCCTAAGCACCTAGCGAGCGGGCCCCAGTACTTC.

The V gene is TRBV28, the J gene TRBJ2-1; TRBD2 agrees at 8 bases. Trimming at V came to 2 bases and at J to 8 bases, leaving 8 bases not matched to a gene. Looked up from germline, CDR1 is MDHEN and CDR2 is SYDVKM. This CDR3 region has 15 residues. CDR3 in amino acids: CASSLPGGLSDEQFF. The CDR3 nucleotides read TGTGCCAGCAGTTTACCGGGAGGGCTTAGTGATGAGCAGTTCTTC.

The gene calls are TRBV19 and TRBJ2-1, with 11 nucleotides matching TRBD2. The CDR3 totals 15 residues. Germline V gives CDR1 LNHDA, CDR2 SQIVND (reference sequence). J gave up 5 bases and V 7 bases, and 7 bases lay outside the gene matches. The CDR3 coding sequence is TGTGCCAGTACTCCACTAGCGGGGGACCACAATGAGCAGTTCTTC. Its protein product is CASTPLAGDHNEQFF.

The V call is TRBV7-9, the J call TRBJ2-1, with 7 nucleotides matching TRBD2. The CDR3 runs 14 residues. V lost 3 bases, J lost 6 bases, and 5 bases stayed unmatched. Per germline, CDR1 SEHNR and CDR2 FQNEAQ (reference sequence). CDR3 in amino acids: CASSFWRELNEQFF. DNA for the CDR3: TGTGCCAGCAGCTTCTGGCGGGAGCTCAATGAGCAGTTCTTC.

The chain joins TRBV6-5 to TRBJ1-2; TRBD1 is a possible D gene (6 bases). CDR3 size: 15 residues. Trimming removed 2 bases from V and 2 bases from J, with 12 bases in between. CDR1 is MNHEY, CDR2 SVGAGI, per germline. The CDR3 coding sequence is TGTGCCAGCAGTTACCGCCGGGACACCAACTATGGCTACACCTTC. This encodes CASSYRRDTNYGYTF.

Comments on this clone: The identical CDR3 is also encoded by other nucleotide sequences in the sample. The chain recombines TRBV6-2 or TRBV6-3 with TRBJ1-1; D unclear. The CDR3 length is 13 residues. Trimming removed 2 bases at V and 4 bases at J, with 8 bases between. CDR1 is MNHEY and CDR2 is SVGEGT in the germline V gene. The CDR3 DNA is TGTGCCAGCAGTTACCGGGGAGGCACTGAAGCTTTCTTT. Residues: CASSYRGGTEAFF.

The V gene is TRBV14, the J gene TRBJ1-1, with 7 positions matching TRBD1. Germline trimming cut 2 bases from V and 1 base from J; bases unmatched to any gene: 4. Germline lookup yields CDR1 SGHDN and CDR2 FVKESK. CDR3 length: 15 residues. The CDR3 sequence: CASSQMGQPNTEAFF. CDR3 coding DNA: TGTGCCAGCAGCCAAATGGGACAGCCGAACACTGAAGCTTTCTTT.

This clone was counted at least ten times. The chain is built from TRBV4-2 and TRBJ2-1; possibly TRBD2 for D (6 bases). V was cut by 1 base and J by 1 base, with 8 bases left in between. CDR1 and CDR2 (germline): LGHNA, YNFKEQ. The CDR3 loop spans 15 amino acids. The CDR3 protein is CASSQGEESYNEQFF. In DNA form, the CDR3 reads TGTGCCAGCAGCCAAGGGGAGGAGTCCTACAATGAGCAGTTCTTC.

The chain carries TRBV7-2 and TRBJ2-3, with TRBD1 matching over 7 bases. The CDR3 covers 13 residues. The germline gives CDR1 SGHTA, CDR2 FQGNSA. V dropped 8 bases and J dropped 2; count of bases not matched to a gene: 4. The CDR3 protein is CASRDSNTDTQYF. The CDR3 DNA is TGTGCCAGCCGGGACAGTAACACAGATACGCAGTATTTT.

This chain connects TRBV15 to TRBJ1-5; 11 bases line up with TRBD1. V was pared by 0 bases and J by 0 bases, with 13 bases of the junction left unmatched. Germline V gives CDR1 LNHNV, CDR2 YYDKDF (reference sequence). This CDR3 region has 21 residues. This CDR3 reads CATSRDRTGGPIYHSNQPQHF. In DNA form, the CDR3 reads TGTGCCACCAGCAGAGACCGGACAGGGGGCCCTATATATCATAGCAATCAGCCCCAGCATTTT.